This passage covers 15 T cell receptor beta chains from one sample sequenced in a study of early stage breast cancer tumors. Produced via immunoSEQ multiplex PCR; TCRdb's table is partial and in-frame only. The table records about 28,000 clones, about 80% of them present only once. The sample comprised blood. All receptors come from a person between 60 and 70 years old with breast cancer.

This sequence joins TRBV18 and TRBJ1-5, with 10 bases matching TRBD1. Germline assignment: CDR1 KGHSH and CDR2 LQKENI. The ends lost 5 bases at V and 4 bases at J; junction bases unmatched: 5. This CDR3 contains 15 residues. The CDR3 protein is CASSTDRGENQPQHF. CDR3 nucleotide sequence: TGTGCCAGCTCAACGGACAGGGGGGAAAATCAGCCCCAGCATTTT.

The chain joins TRBV29-1 to TRBJ2-7; TRBD1 agrees at 9 bases. Germline V gives CDR1 SQVTM, CDR2 ANQGSEA. The CDR3 is made up of 12 amino acids. V trimming: 7 bases; J trimming: 2 bases; junction bases outside the gene matches: 3. The CDR3 bases are TGCAGCGGAGGACAGGGGACCTACGAGCAGTACTTC. Protein product: CSGGQGTYEQYF.

This chain connects TRBV28 to TRBJ1-2; 7 nucleotides align to TRBD1. Trimming took 7 bases from V and 4 from J; bases not matched to a gene: 9. This CDR3 comprises 14 residues. Germline assignment: CDR1 MDHEN and CDR2 SYDVKM. CDR3 sequence reads: CASKTGQTFYGYTF. The DNA for the CDR3 is TGTGCCAGCAAAACGGGACAGACTTTCTATGGCTACACCTTC.

This CDR3 is CASSLAVAAGMRETQYF. CDR3 nucleotides: TGTGCCAGCAGCTTAGCAGTAGCAGCGGGGATGAGGGAGACCCAGTACTTC. V usage is TRBV11-3 and J usage is TRBJ2-5, with 7 bases that match TRBD2. The CDR3 is made up of 17 amino acids. Germline V lookup: CDR1 SGHNT, CDR2 YENEEA. V lost 1 base and J lost 5; bases outside the gene matches: 13.

The J gene is TRBJ2-7, the V gene TRBV13; 9 positions agree with TRBD1. V shed 0 bases and J 1 base; nucleotides not matched to a gene: 4. The germline gives CDR1 PRHDT, CDR2 FYEKMQ (reference sequence). The CDR3 totals 16 residues. The CDR3 DNA sequence: TGTGCCAGCAGCTTAGGCCTAGGGACAGGGTCCTACGAGCAGTACTTC. This sequence encodes CASSLGLGTGSYEQYF.

This rearrangement joins TRBV6-5 to TRBJ1-3; D gene unclear. This CDR3 comprises 14 residues. CDR1 and CDR2 (germline): MNHEY, SVGAGI. V was cut by 4 bases and J by 0 bases, with 7 bases left in between. The CDR3 reads CASSSLISGNTIYF. CDR3 bases: TGTGCCAGCAGTTCCCTAATCTCTGGAAACACCATATATTTT.

V and J are TRBV4-3 and TRBJ1-2, with TRBD1 as a possible D gene (5 bases). CDR1 is LGHNA, CDR2 YSLEER, per germline. Trimming took off 0 bases at V and 2 bases at J, with 10 bases between the two ends. This CDR3 has 15 residues. CDR3 in DNA: TGCGCCAGCAGCCAAGATTGGGGGGTCAACTATGGCTACACCTTC. This encodes CASSQDWGVNYGYTF.

The rearrangement joins TRBV27 to TRBJ1-4; D might be TRBD1 (5 bases). Trimming left V 5 bases short and J 5 bases short, with 15 bases between. Germline V lookup: CDR1 MNHEY, CDR2 SMNVEV (reference sequence). CDR3 length: 15 residues. The CDR3 is CASSPRGGDNEKLFF. For the CDR3, the DNA is TGTGCCAGCAGTCCGCGGGGAGGGGACAATGAAAAACTGTTTTTT.

The V and J genes are TRBV9 and TRBJ2-1; 9 bases fit TRBD2. The J segment lost 0 bases and the V segment lost 0 bases, leaving 10 bases of the junction unmatched. This CDR3 region has 19 residues. CDR1 SGDLS and CDR2 YYNGEE come from the germline V gene. CDR3 DNA: TGTGCCAGCAGCGTAGGGCCAGGTCTGGGACTAGCCTCCTACAATGAGCAGTTCTTC. Its translation is CASSVGPGLGLASYNEQFF.

The chain employs TRBV19 and TRBJ1-4; 7 positions match TRBD1. The CDR3 totals 13 residues. Unmatched junction bases numbered 5, after V lost 5 bases and J lost 8 bases. Germline V lookup: CDR1 LNHDA, CDR2 SQIVND (reference sequence). The DNA of the CDR3 is TGTGCCAGTAGTCCCAACAGGGGAGAAAAACTGTTTTTT. Encoded protein: CASSPNRGEKLFF.

V usage is TRBV7-9 and J usage is TRBJ2-1, with 7 bases aligning to TRBD2. This CDR3 spans 15 amino acids. After removal of 6 bases from V and 7 bases from J, the junction contained 12 bases not matched to a gene. Germline V gene data show CDR1 as SEHNR and CDR2 as FQNEAQ (reference sequence). This CDR3 reads CASRLSGPTVNEQFF. CDR3 nucleotides: TGTGCCAGCAGACTTAGCGGGCCTACGGTAAATGAGCAGTTCTTC.

The rearrangement joins TRBV6-4 to TRBJ2-1, with a weak D call TRBD2 (5 bases). CDR3 length equals 15 residues. Germline CDR1 MRHNA, CDR2 SNTAGT. The V end lost 0 bases, the J end lost 0 bases, and 6 bases lay between the germline ends. CDR3 amino acids: CASSDSSGSYNEQFF. The CDR3 DNA follows: TGTGCCAGCAGTGACTCGAGCGGCTCCTACAATGAGCAGTTCTTC.

This chain uses TRBV18 with TRBJ1-2; 8 bases map to TRBD1. The CDR3 runs 14 residues. The J segment lost 6 bases and the V segment lost 5 bases, leaving 8 bases of the junction unmatched. Per the germline V gene, CDR1 is KGHSH and CDR2 is LQKENI. For the CDR3, the DNA is TGTGCCAGCTCATCGCAGGGGGCTATGGATGGCTACACCTTC. Protein sequence: CASSSQGAMDGYTF.

J is TRBJ1-5 and V is TRBV9; TRBD1 agrees at 7 bases. CDR1 and CDR2 (germline): SGDLS, YYNGEE. V shed 0 bases and J 4 bases; nucleotides not matched to a gene: 1. This CDR3 region has 14 residues. The CDR3 DNA sequence: TGTGCCAGCAGCGTAGGGACAGGTAATCAGCCCCAGCATTTT. Protein product: CASSVGTGNQPQHF.

V usage is TRBV19 and J usage is TRBJ2-3; no clear D. The CDR3 has 15 residues. Germline CDR1 reads LNHDA; CDR2 reads SQIVND (reference sequence). The V and J ends lost 5 bases and 6 bases respectively, with 18 bases between them. DNA for the CDR3: TGTGCCAGTAGTCCGGCCGGTACTTTGGGCGATACGCAGTATTTT. Amino acid sequence: CASSPAGTLGDTQYF.